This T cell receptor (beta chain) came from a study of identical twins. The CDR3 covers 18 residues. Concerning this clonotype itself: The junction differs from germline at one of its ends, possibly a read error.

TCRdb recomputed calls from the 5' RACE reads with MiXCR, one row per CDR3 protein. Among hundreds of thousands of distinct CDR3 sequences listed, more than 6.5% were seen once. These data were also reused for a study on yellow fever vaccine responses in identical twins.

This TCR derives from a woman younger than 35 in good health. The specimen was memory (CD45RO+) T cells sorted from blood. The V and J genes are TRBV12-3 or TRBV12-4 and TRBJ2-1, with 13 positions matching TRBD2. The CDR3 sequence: CTSSLARLAGGRDNEQFF. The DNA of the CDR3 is TGTACCAGCAGTTTAGCCCGACTAGCGGGGGGAAGAGACAATGAGCAGTTCTTC.